This T cell receptor beta chain was captured in a study of T cell responses to AZD1222 COVID-19 vaccine. Profiled with immunoSEQ multiplex PCR; TCRdb holds only in-frame clones, not every one. The sample carries around 130,000 clones, about 91% recorded once. V lost 10 bases and J 5 bases, leaving 24 bases between the germline ends. Germline CDR1 and CDR2: SEHNR and FQNEAQ (reference sequence). The CDR3 is made up of 15 amino acids. This sample comprised peripheral blood, obtained on day 0 of AZD1222 vaccination. The sequence derives from an adult in good health. The chain joins TRBV7-9 to TRBJ2-7; possibly TRBD2 for D (5 bases). CDR3 nucleotide sequence: TGTGCCAACCACCTGGACCACCCGAAGAGGGACGAGCAGTACTTC. It codes for CANHLDHPKRDEQYF.